Sequencing of this T cell receptor (beta chain) was carried out in a study of blood T cell repertoires in COVID-19 (dated by TCRdb to 2018 to 2021). The study in broad terms: Samples from collaborators originated in the United States, Italy and Spain and spanned both the acute and convalescent phases of COVID-19. The material from the prospective study consisted of cDNA or gDNA derived from T cells, B-cell-depleted T cells, or PBMCs. The dataset comprised deeply sampled blood TCRbeta repertoires from subjects exposed to, actively infected with, or recovered from COVID-19. The repertoires were made available in a free public database intended to serve as a resource for research on the immune response to SARS-CoV-2. Samples were obtained from the ongoing ImmuneRACE study (first 160 participants) and from about 1,300 subjects provided by 6 global collaborators. Nearly every sample came with metadata listing a de-identified subject ID, COVID-19 status, age in years and sex. Where HLA class I and class II types were available, the types were taken from metadata supplied by the sample provider, not from assay-based typing.

Of note for this clone: The antigen this receptor binds is unknown. One base away there is no much larger clone; base qualities are not given.

Results and caveats for the whole study, not just this receptor: The amount of clinical and demographic metadata varied by source and participant and was provided uncurated.

Looking up the germline V gene (reference sequence) yields CDR1 SEHNR and CDR2 FQNEAQ. Reading from cysteine to phenylalanine, the CDR3 counts 14 amino acids. Only the CDR3 region is kept as DNA, spanning 42 bases read in frame from base 1. V is pared back by 1 base and J by 4 bases, with 7 bases lying between the germline termini. TCRbeta CDR3 regions were amplified from genomic DNA by means of the immunoSEQ Assay, a bias-controlled multiplex PCR. For the original study's pipeline: The number of nucleated cells in each sample was estimated by amplification of reference gene primers within the assay. Sequence reads were collapsed and filtered to measure the absolute abundance of every unique TCRbeta CDR3 rearrangement. For each sample, productive Simpson clonality was calculated as the square root of Simpson's diversity index over productive rearrangements. TCRdb carries this immuneACCESS record with in-frame sequences only. Its versions omit some clonotypes, under half of them owing to an unresolved V gene in the studies checked, with the rest unexplained. V, J and clone size are taken as reported in that table, and D and trimming were inferred from the DNA itself. The sample yields around 200,000 clones; 60% to 85% were counted once. The ten largest clones take up less than 7% of the sample.

Whole blood was collected in K2EDTA tubes by collaborating institutions according to the institutions' own protocols. For TCRbeta analysis, collaborators shipped samples as frozen whole blood, isolated PBMCs, or DNA extracted from either of those sample types. The rearranged chain carries TRBV7-9 and TRBJ1-4, with the D gene uncertain. This sequence was found in a woman in her 70s with acute or convalescent COVID-19. The sequenced sample was peripheral blood. The nucleotide sequence reads TGTGCCAGCAGCTTAGGGGGAGGTAATGAAAAACTGTTTTTT. Its coded protein is CASSLGGGNEKLFF.